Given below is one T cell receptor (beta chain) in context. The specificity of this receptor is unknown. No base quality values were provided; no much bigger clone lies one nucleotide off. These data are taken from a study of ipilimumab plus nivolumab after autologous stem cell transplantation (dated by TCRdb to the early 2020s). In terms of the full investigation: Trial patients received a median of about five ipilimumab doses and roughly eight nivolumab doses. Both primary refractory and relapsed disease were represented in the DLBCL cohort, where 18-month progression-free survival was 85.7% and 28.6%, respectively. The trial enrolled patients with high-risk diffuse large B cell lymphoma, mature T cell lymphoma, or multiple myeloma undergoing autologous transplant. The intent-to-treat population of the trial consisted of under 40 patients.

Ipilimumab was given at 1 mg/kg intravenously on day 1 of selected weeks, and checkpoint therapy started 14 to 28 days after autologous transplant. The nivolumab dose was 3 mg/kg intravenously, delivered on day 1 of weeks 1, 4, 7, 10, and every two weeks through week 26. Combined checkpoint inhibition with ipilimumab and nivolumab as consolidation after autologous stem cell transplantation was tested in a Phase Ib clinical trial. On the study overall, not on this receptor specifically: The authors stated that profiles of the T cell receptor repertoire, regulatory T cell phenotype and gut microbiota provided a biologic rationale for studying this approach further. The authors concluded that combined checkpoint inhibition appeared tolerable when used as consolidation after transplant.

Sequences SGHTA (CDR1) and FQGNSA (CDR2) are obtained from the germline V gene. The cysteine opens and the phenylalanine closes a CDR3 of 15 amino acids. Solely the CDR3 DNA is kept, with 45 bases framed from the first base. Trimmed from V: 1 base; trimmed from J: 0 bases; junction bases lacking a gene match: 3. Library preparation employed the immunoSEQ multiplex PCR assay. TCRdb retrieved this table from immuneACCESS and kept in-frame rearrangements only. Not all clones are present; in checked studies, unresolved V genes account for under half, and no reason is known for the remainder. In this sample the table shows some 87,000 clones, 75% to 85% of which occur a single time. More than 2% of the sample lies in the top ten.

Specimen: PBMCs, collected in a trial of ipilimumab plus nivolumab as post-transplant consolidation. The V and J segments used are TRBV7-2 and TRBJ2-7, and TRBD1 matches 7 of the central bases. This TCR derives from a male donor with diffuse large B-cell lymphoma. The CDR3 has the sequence CASSLVWDSSYEQYF. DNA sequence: TGTGCCAGCAGCTTAGTTTGGGACAGCTCCTACGAGCAGTACTTC.